This T cell receptor beta chain was profiled in a study of blood T cell repertoires in COVID-19 (dated by TCRdb to 2020 to 2021). The study in broad terms: Samples from collaborators originated in the United States, Italy and Spain and spanned both the acute and convalescent phases of COVID-19. The repertoires were made available in a free public database intended to serve as a resource for research on the immune response to SARS-CoV-2. HLA class I and class II types, where available, came from metadata supplied by the sample provider rather than from assay-based typing. Sample metadata almost always included a de-identified subject ID, COVID-19 status, age in years and sex. The prospective study material was composed of cDNA or gDNA derived from T cells, B-cell-depleted T cells, or PBMCs. The dataset comprised deeply sampled blood TCRbeta repertoires from subjects exposed to, actively infected with, or recovered from COVID-19. The samples were drawn from the first 160 participants of the ongoing ImmuneRACE study and from 950 to 1,500 subjects provided by 6 global collaborators. Study-wide findings and limitations: The amount of clinical and demographic metadata varied by source and participant and was provided uncurated.

The immunoSEQ Assay, a bias-controlled multiplex PCR, was used to amplify TCRbeta CDR3 regions from genomic DNA. Under the source paper's analysis protocol: The number of nucleated cells in each sample was estimated by amplification of reference gene primers within the assay. To quantify the absolute abundance of each unique TCRbeta CDR3 rearrangement, sequence reads were collapsed and filtered. For each sample, productive Simpson clonality was calculated as the square root of Simpson's diversity index across productive rearrangements. TCRdb mirrors the immuneACCESS table, restricted to in-frame sequences. Some clones are absent from its copies; in checked studies, under half trace to an unresolved V gene, and the reason for the others is unknown. That table supplies the V and J calls and clone size; D and trimming were determined from the DNA. This sample is represented by 180,000 or so clones; 89% of them were singletons. The ten most abundant clones make up around 2% of the sample.

As encoded in the germline V gene (reference sequence), CDR1 is GTSNPN while CDR2 is SVGIG. V and J are trimmed by 0 bases and 9 bases, and the gene matches miss 6 bases of the junction. The CDR3 runs 15 amino acids, cysteine and phenylalanine included. Left in the record is the CDR3 DNA by itself, 45 bases read in frame from the first base. Participants in the prospective study were enrolled through a virtual design, were aged about 18 to 89 years, and lived in approximately 25 United States geographic areas. In the prospective study, participants were assigned to cohorts based on the clinical history participants reported in a screening survey and a study questionnaire. In the prospective study, whole blood, serum and a nasopharyngeal or oropharyngeal swab were collected from each participant by mobile phlebotomists. Over a 2-month period, participants in the prospective study had the option of providing additional blood draws and questionnaires. Before DNA extraction, blood samples from the prospective study were shipped at room temperature or frozen.

A remark on this clone: It has no known antigen specificity. The input lacks base qualities; no much larger clone sits a single base away.

Sequencing used PBMCs or T cells enriched from blood (not recorded which). The TCR was taken from a woman in her thirties or forties with acute COVID-19. The rearrangement joined TRBV30 to TRBJ2-1, with TRBD2 identical over 12 junction bases. The encoded CDR3 is CAWSVRLAGAPEQFF. At the DNA level, the sequence is TGTGCCTGGAGTGTGAGACTAGCGGGGGCCCCTGAGCAGTTCTTC.